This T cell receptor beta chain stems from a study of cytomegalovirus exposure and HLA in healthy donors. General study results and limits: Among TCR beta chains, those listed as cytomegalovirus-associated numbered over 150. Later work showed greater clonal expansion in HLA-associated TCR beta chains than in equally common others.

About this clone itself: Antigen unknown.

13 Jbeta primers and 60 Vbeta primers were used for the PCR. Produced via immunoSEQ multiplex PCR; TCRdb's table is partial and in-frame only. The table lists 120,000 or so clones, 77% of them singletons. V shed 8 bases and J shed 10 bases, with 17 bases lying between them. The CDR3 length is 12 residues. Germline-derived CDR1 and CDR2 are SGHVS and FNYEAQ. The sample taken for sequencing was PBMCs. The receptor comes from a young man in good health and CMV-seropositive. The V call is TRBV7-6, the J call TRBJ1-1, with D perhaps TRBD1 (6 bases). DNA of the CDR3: TGTGCCAGCGGCCCCCAAGGGGGGGCAGCTTTCTTT. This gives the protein CASGPQGGAAFF.